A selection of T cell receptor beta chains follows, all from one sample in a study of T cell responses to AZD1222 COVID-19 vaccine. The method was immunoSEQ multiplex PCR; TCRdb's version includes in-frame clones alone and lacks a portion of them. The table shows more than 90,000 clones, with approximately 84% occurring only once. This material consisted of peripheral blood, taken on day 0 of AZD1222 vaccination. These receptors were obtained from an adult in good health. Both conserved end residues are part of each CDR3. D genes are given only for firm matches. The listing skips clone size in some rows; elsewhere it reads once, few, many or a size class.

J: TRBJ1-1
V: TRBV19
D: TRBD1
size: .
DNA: TGTGCCAGTGAGGACAGGTGGGTGAATACTGAAGCTTTCTTT
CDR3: CASEDRWVNTEAFF

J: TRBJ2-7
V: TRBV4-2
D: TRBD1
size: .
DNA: TGTGCCAGCAGCCCTGACAGGGAGACTGGCTACGAGCAGTACTTC
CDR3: CASSPDRETGYEQYF

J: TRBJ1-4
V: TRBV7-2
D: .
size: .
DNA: TGTGCCAGCAGCTTACCGGGCGCGGGTGAAAAACTGTTTTTT
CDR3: CASSLPGAGEKLFF

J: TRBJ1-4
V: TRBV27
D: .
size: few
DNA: TGTGCCAGCAGTGCGCGACAGGACGAAAAACTGTTTTTT
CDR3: CASSARQDEKLFF

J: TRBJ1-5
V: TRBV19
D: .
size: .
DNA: TGTGCCAGTAGTATTACCAGGGACAATCAGCCCCAGCATTTT
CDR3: CASSITRDNQPQHF

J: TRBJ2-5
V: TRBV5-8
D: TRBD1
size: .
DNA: TGTGCCAGCAGACAGGGACAGGGGCTTCAAGAGACCCAGTACTTC
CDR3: CASRQGQGLQETQYF

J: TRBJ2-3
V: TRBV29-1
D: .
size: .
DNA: TGCAGCGTTACTCGGACAGCCACAGATACGCAGTATTTT
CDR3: CSVTRTATDTQYF

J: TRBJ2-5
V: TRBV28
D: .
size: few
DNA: TGTGCCAGCAGCAGGGAGGTCCAAGAGACCCAGTACTTC
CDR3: CASSREVQETQYF

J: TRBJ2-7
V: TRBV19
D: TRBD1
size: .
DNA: TGTGCCAGTAGAAAATCAGGGCGGGACAGGTTCAACGAGCAGTACTTC
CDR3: CASRKSGRDRFNEQYF

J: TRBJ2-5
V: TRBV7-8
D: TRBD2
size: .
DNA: TGTGCCAGCAGCTTCGGGACTAGTGGACAAGAGACCCAGTACTTC
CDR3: CASSFGTSGQETQYF

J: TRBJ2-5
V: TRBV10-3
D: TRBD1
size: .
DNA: TGTGCCATCAGTACAGGGGTGTTGGAGACCCAGTACTTC
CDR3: CAISTGVLETQYF

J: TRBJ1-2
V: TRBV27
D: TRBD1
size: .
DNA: TGTGCCAGCAGTTTATATGTGGGACAGCGACCCCATGGCTACACCTTC
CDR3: CASSLYVGQRPHGYTF

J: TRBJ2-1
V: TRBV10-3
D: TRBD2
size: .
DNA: TGTGCCACTTCTAGCGGGCGGGACAATGAGCAGTTCTTC
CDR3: CATSSGRDNEQFF

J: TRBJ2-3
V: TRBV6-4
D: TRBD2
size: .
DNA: TGTGCCAGCAGTGACGGATGGGGGGGACGCACAGATACGCAGTATTTT
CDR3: CASSDGWGGRTDTQYF

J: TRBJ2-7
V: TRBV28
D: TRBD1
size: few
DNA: TGTGCCAGTCGAGGACAGGGAGTCGACGAGCAGTACTTC
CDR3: CASRGQGVDEQYF

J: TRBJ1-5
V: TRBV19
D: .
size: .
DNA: TGTGCCAGTAGTATATTGGGCGGTCAGCCCCAGCATTTT
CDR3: CASSILGGQPQHF

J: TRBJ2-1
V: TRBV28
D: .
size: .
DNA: TGTGCCAGCAGTTTGGCCGGTAAGACCTACAATGAGCAGTTCTTC
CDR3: CASSLAGKTYNEQFF

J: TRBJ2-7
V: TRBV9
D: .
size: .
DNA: TGTGCCAGCAGCCTCAGGACAGATTCCTACGAGCAGTACTTC
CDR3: CASSLRTDSYEQYF

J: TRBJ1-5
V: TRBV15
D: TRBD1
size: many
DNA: TGTGCCACCAGCCCGGGACAGGGGAGCAATCAGCCCCAGCATTTT
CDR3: CATSPGQGSNQPQHF

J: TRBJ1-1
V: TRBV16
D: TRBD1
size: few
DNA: TGTGCCAGCAGCCAACGCGGACAGGGGGTCGCTGAAGCTTTCTTT
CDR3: CASSQRGQGVAEAFF

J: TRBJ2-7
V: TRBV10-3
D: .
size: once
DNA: TGTGCCATCAGTGAGTTTGCAGGGCAGAATTACGAGCAGTACTTC
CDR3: CAISEFAGQNYEQYF

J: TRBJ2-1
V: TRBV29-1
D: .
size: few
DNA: TGCAGCGTTGAGGGCAAGAGCTCCTACAATGAGCAGTTCTTC
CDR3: CSVEGKSSYNEQFF

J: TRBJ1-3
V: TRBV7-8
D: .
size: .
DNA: TGTGCCAGCAGCTTAGGGGCCGGGACTCACTCTGGAAACACCATATATTTT
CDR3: CASSLGAGTHSGNTIYF

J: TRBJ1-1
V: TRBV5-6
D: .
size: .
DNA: TGTGCCAGCAGCTTGGCGGCAGGGAGGAGCACTGAAGCTTTCTTT
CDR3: CASSLAAGRSTEAFF

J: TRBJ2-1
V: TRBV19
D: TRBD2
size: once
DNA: TGTGCCAGTAGTATAGTGACTCTGGCTAGCGGGGGTAATGAGCAGTTCTTC
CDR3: CASSIVTLASGGNEQFF

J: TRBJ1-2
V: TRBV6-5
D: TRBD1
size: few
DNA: TGTGCCAGCAGTTATACAGACAGGGAGAGAGGCTACACCTTC
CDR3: CASSYTDRERGYTF

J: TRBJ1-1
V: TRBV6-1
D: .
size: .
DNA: TGTGCCAGCAGTGAAGCTGGGGGACCTGGGCCTGAAGCTTTCTTT
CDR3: CASSEAGGPGPEAFF

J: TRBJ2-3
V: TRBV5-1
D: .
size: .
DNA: TGCGCCAGCGTTGACCCTAGGGCCACAGATACGCAGTATTTT
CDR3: CASVDPRATDTQYF

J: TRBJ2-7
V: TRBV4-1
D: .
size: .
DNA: TGCGCCAGCAGCCAAGCTGGGGCGACAGGCGACGAGCAGTACTTC
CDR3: CASSQAGATGDEQYF

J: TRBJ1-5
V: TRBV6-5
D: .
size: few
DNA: TGTGCCAGCAGGCCGTTAGTTGGCGGAGCTCAGCCCCAGCATTTT
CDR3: CASRPLVGGAQPQHF

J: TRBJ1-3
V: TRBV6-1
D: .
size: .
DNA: TGTGCCAGTGGGGGGGGCCTCAGCTCCGGAAACACCATATATTTT
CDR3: CASGGGLSSGNTIYF

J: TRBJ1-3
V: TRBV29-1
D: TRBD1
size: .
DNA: TGCAGCGTCCGGGACAGGGCCCCTGGAAACACCATATATTTT
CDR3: CSVRDRAPGNTIYF

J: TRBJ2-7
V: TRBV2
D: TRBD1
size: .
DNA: TGTGCCAGCAGTTGGAGGACAGGGCGGTTTGAGCAGTACTTC
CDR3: CASSWRTGRFEQYF

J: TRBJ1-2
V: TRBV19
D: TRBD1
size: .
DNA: TGTGCCAGTATAGAATCCGGGACAGTAGGTTTCTATGGCTACACCTTC
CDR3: CASIESGTVGFYGYTF

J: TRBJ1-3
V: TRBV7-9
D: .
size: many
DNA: TGTGCCAGCAGCCCCTTCGGCTTAGAAGGGATCAACACCATATATTTT
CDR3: CASSPFGLEGINTIYF

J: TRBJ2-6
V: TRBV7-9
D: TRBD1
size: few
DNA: TGTGCCAGCAGCCCACAGGGGGTTACTGACAGCTCTGGGGCCAACGTCCTGACTTTC
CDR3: CASSPQGVTDSSGANVLTF

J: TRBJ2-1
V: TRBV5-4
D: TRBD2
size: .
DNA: TGTGCCAGCAGCTTCAGTCTAGCGGGATTCGGTGAGCAGTTCTTC
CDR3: CASSFSLAGFGEQFF